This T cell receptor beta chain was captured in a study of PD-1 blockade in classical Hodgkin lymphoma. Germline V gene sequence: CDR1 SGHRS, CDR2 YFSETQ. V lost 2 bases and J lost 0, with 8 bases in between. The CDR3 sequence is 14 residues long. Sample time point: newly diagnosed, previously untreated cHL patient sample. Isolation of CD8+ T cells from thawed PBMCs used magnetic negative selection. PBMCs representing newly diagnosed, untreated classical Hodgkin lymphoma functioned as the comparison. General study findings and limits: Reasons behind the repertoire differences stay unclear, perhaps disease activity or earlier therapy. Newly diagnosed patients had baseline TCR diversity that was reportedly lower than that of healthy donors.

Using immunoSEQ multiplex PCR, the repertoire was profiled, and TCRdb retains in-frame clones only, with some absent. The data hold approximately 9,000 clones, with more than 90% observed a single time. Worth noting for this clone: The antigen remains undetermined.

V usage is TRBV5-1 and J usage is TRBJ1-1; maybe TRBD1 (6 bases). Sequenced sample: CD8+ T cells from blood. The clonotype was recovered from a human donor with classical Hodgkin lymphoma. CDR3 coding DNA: TGCGCCAGCAGCTTTACAGGGATGAACACTGAAGCTTTCTTT. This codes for CASSFTGMNTEAFF.